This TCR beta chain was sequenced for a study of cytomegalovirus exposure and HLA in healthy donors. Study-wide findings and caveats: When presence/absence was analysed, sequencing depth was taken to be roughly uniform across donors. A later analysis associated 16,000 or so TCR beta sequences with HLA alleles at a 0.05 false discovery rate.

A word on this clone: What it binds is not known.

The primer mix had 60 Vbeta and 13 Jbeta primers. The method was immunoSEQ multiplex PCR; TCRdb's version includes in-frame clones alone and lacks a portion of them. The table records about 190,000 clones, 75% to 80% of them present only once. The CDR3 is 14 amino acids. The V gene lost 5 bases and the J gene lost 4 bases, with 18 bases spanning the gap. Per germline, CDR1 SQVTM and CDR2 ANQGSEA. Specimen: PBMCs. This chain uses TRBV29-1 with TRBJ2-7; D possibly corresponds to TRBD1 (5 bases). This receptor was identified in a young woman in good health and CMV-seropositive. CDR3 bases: TGCAGCGTTCTCCGACCTGGCAGGGTTTACGAGCAGTACTTC. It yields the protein CSVLRPGRVYEQYF.